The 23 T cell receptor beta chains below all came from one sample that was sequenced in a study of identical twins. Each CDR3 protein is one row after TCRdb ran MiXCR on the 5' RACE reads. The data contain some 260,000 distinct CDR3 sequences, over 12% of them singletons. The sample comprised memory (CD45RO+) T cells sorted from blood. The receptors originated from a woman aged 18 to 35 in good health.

In DNA form, the CDR3 reads TGCAGTGCTAGTCAAGGGGGCACCGGGGAGCTGTTTTTT. As protein: CSASQGGTGELFF. The chain is built from TRBV20-1 and TRBJ2-2; TRBD1 is a possible D gene (6 bases). The CDR3 covers 13 residues. Trimming took off 3 bases at V and 4 bases at J, with 9 bases between the two ends. Looked up from germline, CDR1 is DFQATT and CDR2 is SNEGSKA (reference sequence).

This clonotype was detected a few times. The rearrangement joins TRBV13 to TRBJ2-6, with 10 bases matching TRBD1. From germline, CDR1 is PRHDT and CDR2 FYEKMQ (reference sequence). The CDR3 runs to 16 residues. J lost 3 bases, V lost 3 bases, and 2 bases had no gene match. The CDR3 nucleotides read TGTGCCAGCAGCTTGGGACAGGGGTATGGGGCCAACGTCCTGACTTTC. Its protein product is CASSLGQGYGANVLTF.

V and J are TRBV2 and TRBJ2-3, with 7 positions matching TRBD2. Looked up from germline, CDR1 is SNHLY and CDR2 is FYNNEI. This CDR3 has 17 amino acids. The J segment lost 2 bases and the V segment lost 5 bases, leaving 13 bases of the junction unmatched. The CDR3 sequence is CASSTSKTSRITDTQYF. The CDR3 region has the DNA TGTGCCAGCAGTACATCCAAGACTAGCCGTATCACAGATACGCAGTATTTT.

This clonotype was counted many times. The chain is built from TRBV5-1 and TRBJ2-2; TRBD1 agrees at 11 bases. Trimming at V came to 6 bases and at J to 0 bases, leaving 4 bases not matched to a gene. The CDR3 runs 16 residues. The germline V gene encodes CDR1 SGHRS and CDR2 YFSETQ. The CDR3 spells CASNGQGAANTGELFF. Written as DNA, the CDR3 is TGCGCCAGCAACGGACAGGGGGCCGCGAACACCGGGGAGCTGTTTTTT. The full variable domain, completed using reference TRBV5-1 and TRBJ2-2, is KAGVTQTPRYLIKTRGQQVTLSCSPISGHRSVSWYQQTPGQGLQFLFEYFSETQRNKGNFPGRFSGRQFSNSRSEMNVSTLELGDSALYLCASNGQGAANTGELFFGEGSRLTVL.

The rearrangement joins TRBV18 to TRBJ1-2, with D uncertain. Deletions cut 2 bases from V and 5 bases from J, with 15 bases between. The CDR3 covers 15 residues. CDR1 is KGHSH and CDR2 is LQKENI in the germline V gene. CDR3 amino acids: CASSPYVTGSYGYTF. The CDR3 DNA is TGTGCCAGCTCACCATACGTGACGGGCTCATATGGCTACACCTTC.

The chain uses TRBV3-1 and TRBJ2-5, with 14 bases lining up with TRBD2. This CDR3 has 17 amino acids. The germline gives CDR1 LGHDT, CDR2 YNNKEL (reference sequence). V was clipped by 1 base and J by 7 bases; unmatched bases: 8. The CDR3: CASSQAGTSGGRGTQYF. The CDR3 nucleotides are TGTGCCAGCAGCCAAGCAGGGACTAGCGGGGGCCGAGGGACCCAGTACTTC.

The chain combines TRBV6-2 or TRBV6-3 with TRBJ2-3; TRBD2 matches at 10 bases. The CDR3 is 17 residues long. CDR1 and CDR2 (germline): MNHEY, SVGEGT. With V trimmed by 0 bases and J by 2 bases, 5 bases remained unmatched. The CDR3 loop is CASSYSVSGGHTDTQYF. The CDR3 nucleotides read TGTGCCAGCAGTTACTCGGTTAGCGGGGGGCACACAGATACGCAGTATTTT.

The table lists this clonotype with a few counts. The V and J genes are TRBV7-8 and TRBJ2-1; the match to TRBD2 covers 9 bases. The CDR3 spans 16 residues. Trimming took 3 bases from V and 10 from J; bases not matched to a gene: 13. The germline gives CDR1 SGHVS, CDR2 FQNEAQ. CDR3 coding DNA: TGTGCCAGCAGCTTGGATACTAGCGGGTCCCGGGGAGAGCAGTTCTTC. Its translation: CASSLDTSGSRGEQFF. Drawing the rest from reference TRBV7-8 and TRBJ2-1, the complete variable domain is GAGVSQSPRYKVAKRGQDVALRCDPISGHVSLFWYQQALGQGPEFLTYFQNEAQLDKSGLPSDRFFAERPEGSVSTLKIQRTQQEDSAVYLCASSLDTSGSRGEQFFGPGTRLTVL.

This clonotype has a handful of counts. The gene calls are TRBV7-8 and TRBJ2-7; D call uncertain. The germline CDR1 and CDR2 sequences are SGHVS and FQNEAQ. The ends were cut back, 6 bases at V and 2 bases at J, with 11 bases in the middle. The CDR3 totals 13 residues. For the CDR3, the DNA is TGTGCCAGCAGTGTCTTATCTACCTACGAGCAGTACTTC. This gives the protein CASSVLSTYEQYF.

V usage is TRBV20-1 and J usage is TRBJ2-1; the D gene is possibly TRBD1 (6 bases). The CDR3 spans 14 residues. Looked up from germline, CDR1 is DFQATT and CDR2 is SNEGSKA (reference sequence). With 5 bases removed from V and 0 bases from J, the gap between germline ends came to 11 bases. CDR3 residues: CSAPVGASYNEQFF. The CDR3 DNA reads TGCAGTGCTCCCGTGGGGGCCTCCTACAATGAGCAGTTCTTC.

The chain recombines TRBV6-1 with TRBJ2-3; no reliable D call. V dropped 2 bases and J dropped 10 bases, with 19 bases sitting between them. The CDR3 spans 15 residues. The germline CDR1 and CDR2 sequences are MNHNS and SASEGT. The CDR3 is CASSESPASVNPQYF. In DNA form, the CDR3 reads TGTGCCAGCAGTGAATCTCCGGCCTCCGTCAATCCGCAGTATTTT.

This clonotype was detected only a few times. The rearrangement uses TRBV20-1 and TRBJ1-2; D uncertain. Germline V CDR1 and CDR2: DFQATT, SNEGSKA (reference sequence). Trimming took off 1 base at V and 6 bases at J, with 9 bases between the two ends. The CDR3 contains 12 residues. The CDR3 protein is CSARGNEDGYTF. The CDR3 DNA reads TGCAGTGCTAGAGGGAACGAGGATGGCTACACCTTC.

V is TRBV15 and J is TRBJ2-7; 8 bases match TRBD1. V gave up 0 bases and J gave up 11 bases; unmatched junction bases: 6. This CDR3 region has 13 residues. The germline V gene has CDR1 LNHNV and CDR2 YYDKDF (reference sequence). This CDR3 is CATSRDKDRVKYF. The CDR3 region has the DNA TGTGCCACCAGCAGAGATAAGGACAGGGTGAAGTACTTC.

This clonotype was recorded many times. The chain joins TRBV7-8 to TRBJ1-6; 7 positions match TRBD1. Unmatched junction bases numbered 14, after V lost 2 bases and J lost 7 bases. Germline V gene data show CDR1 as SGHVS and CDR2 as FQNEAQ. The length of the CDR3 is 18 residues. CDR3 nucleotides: TGTGCCAGCAGCTTAAGGCCAGGGGGACGGCTAGACAATTCACCCCTCCACTTT. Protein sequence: CASSLRPGGRLDNSPLHF. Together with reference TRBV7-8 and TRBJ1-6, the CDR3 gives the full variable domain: GAGVSQSPRYKVAKRGQDVALRCDPISGHVSLFWYQQALGQGPEFLTYFQNEAQLDKSGLPSDRFFAERPEGSVSTLKIQRTQQEDSAVYLCASSLRPGGRLDNSPLHFGNGTRLTVT.

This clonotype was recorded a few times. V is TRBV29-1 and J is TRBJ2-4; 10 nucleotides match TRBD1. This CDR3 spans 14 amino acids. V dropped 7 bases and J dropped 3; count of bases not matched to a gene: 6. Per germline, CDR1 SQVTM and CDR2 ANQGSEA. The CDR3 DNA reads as TGCAGCGCTCACGGACAGGGGGGCAAAAACATTCAGTACTTC. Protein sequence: CSAHGQGGKNIQYF.

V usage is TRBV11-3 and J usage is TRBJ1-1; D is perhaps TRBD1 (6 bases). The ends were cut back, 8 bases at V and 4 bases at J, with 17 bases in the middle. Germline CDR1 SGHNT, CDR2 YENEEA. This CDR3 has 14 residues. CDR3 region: CASRPGGWITEAFF. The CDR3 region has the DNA TGTGCCAGCCGTCCGGGGGGCTGGATCACTGAAGCTTTCTTT.

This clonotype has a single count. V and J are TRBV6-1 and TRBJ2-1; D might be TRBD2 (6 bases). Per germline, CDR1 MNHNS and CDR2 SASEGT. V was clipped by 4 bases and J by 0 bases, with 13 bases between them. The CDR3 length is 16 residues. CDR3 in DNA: TGTGCCAGCAGTGCGTCCACTAGCCCCTCCTACAATGAGCAGTTCTTC. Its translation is CASSASTSPSYNEQFF.

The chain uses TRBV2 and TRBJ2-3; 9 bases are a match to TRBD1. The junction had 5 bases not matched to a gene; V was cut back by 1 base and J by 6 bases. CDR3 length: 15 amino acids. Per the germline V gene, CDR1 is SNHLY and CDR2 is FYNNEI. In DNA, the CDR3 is TGTGCCAGCAGTGAAGAGGGACAGGGAGGCGATACGCAGTATTTT. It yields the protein CASSEEGQGGDTQYF.

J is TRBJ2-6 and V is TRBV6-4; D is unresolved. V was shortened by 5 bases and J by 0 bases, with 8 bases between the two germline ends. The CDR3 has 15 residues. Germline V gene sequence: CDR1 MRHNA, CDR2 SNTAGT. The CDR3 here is CASSMGNSGANVLTF. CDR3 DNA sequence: TGTGCCAGCAGTATGGGGAACTCTGGGGCCAACGTCCTGACTTTC.

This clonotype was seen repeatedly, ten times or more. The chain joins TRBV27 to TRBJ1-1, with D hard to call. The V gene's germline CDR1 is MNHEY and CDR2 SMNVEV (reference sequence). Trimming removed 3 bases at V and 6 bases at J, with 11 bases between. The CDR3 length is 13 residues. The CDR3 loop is CASSFSSTAEAFF. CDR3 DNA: TGTGCCAGCAGTTTCAGCAGCACCGCTGAAGCTTTCTTT.

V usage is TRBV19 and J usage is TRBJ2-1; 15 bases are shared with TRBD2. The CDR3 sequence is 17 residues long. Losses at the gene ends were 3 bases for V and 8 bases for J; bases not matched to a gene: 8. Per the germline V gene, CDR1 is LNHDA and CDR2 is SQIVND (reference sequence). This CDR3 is CASSMGTSGGSWDEQFF. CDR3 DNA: TGTGCCAGTAGTATGGGGACTAGCGGGGGGTCCTGGGATGAGCAGTTCTTC.

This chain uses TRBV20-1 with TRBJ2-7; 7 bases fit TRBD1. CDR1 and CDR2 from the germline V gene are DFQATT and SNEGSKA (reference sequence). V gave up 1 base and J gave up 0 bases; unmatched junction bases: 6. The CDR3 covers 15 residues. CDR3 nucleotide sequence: TGCAGTGCTAGAGGGCCGACAGGGATCTCCTACGAGCAGTACTTC. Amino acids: CSARGPTGISYEQYF.

CDR3 amino acids: CASSLASGSIYNEQFF. Written as DNA, the CDR3 is TGTGCCAGCAGCTTGGCCAGCGGGAGTATCTACAATGAGCAGTTCTTC. The rearrangement uses TRBV5-6 and TRBJ2-1, with 8 bases that match TRBD2. The trim removed 0 bases at V and 3 bases at J, leaving 5 bases unmatched. Germline values: CDR1 SGHDT, CDR2 YYEEEE. The CDR3 is made up of 16 amino acids.